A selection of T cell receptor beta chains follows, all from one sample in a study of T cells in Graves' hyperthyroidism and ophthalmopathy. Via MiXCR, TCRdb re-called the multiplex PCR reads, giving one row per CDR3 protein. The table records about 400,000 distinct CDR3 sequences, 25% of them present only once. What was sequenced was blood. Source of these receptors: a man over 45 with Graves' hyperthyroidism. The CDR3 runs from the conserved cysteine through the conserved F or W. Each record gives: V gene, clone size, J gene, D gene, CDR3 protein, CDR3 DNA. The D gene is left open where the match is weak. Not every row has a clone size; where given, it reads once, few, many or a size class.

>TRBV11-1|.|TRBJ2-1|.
CASSLAREWSYNERFF
TGCGCCAGCAGCTTAGCGAGGGAATGGTCCTACAATGAGCGGTTCTTC
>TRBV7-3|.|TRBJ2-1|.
CASSLLRDGNEQFF
TGTGCCAGCAGCTTGCTCCGGGACGGAAATGAGCAGTTCTTC
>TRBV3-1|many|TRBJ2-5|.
CASSQDPRRETQYF
TGTGCCAGCAGCCAAGATCCTAGGAGGGAGACCCAGTACTTC
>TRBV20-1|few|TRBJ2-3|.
CSGRYTDTQYF
TGCAGTGGCCGTTACACAGATACGCAGTATTTT
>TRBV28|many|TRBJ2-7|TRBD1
CASMDRENYEQYF
TGTGCCAGCATGGACAGGGAAAACTACGAGCAGTACTTC
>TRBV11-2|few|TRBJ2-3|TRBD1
CASSFDRGDTQYF
TGTGCCAGCAGCTTCGACAGGGGAGATACGCAGTATTTT
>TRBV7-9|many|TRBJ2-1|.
CASRNGRNEQFF
TGTGCCAGCAGAAACGGACGCAATGAGCAGTTCTTC
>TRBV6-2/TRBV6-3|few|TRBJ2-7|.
CASSHGGTADEQYF
TGTGCCAGCAGCCACGGGGGGACAGCAGACGAGCAGTACTTC
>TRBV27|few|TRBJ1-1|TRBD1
CASSPRYRGGTEAFF
TGTGCCAGCAGTCCCCGATACAGGGGTGGCACTGAAGCTTTCTTT
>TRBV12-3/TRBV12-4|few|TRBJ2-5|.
CASSSDTQETQYF
TGTGCCAGTAGTAGCGACACTCAAGAGACCCAGTACTTC
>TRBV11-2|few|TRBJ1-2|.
CASSLDWGRAGGYTF
TGTGCCAGCAGCTTAGATTGGGGACGGGCTGGGGGCTACACCTTC
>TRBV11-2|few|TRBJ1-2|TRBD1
CASSLGQGGAHYGYTF
TGTGCCAGCAGCCTAGGCCAAGGGGGCGCACACTATGGCTACACCTTC
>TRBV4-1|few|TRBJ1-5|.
CASSQGGGFQPQHF
TGCGCCAGCAGCCAAGGTGGAGGGTTCCAGCCCCAGCATTTT
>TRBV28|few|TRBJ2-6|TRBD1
CASSPDRVSGANVLTF
TGTGCCAGCAGTCCGGACAGGGTCTCTGGGGCCAACGTCCTGACTTTC
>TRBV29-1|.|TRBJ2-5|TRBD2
CSVDGDGTSGTEETQYF
TGCAGCGTTGACGGGGATGGGACTAGCGGGACTGAAGAGACCCAGTACTTC
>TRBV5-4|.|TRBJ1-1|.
CASSLRFLDTEAFF
TGTGCCAGCAGCTTACGGTTTCTTGACACTGAAGCTTTCTTT
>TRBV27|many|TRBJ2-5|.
CASSLGRSETQYF
TGTGCCAGCAGTTTGGGTAGATCGGAGACCCAGTACTTC
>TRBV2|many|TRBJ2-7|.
CASSKEGTGYEQYF
TGTGCCAGCAGCAAAGAGGGTACGGGCTACGAGCAGTACTTC
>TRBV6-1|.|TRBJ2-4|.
CATAPAKTGFSKNIQYF
TGTGCCACCGCACCCGCCAAAACAGGGTTCTCCAAAAACATTCAGTACTTC
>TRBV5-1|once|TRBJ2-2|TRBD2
CASSQPGLAGGAGELFF
TGTGCCAGCAGCCAGCCGGGACTAGCGGGAGGTGCCGGGGAGCTGTTTTTT
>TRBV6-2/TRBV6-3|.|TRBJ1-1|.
CASNRAGSGAFF
TGTGCCAGCAACCGGGCCGGTTCTGGAGCTTTCTTT
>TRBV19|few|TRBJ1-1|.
CASSILGGDTEAFF
TGTGCCAGTAGTATCTTGGGGGGGGACACTGAAGCTTTCTTT
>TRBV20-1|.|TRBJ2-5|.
CSARDMGQKETQYF
TGCAGTGCTAGAGATATGGGACAAAAAGAGACCCAGTACTTC
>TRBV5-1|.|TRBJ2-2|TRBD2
CASSFGLAGLTGELFF
TGCGCCAGCAGCTTCGGACTAGCGGGGCTCACCGGGGAGCTGTTTTTT
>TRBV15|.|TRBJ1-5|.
CATSRGDNSNQPQHF
TGTGCCACCAGCAGAGGTGACAATAGCAATCAGCCCCAGCATTTT
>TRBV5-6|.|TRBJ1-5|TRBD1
CASSFGTGVTQPQHF
TGTGCCAGCAGCTTTGGGACAGGGGTCACCCAGCCCCAGCATTTT
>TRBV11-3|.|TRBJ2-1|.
CASSLDLDRGNEQFF
TGTGCCAGCAGCTTAGATCTCGACAGAGGGAATGAGCAGTTCTTC
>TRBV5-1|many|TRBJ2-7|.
CASSFGQSYEQYF
TGTGCCAGCAGCTTTGGACAGTCCTACGAGCAGTACTTC
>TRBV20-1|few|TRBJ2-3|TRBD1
CSAIDRERADTQYF
TGCAGTGCTATCGACAGGGAGAGGGCAGATACGCAGTATTTT
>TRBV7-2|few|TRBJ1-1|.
CASSLLGTEAFF
TGTGCCAGCAGCTTACTTGGGACAGAAGCTTTCTTT
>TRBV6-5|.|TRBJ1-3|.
CASSSRVPNTIYF
TGTGCCAGCAGTTCCAGGGTTCCGAACACCATATATTTT
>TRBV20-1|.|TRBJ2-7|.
CSARDSLAYEQYF
TGCAGTGCTAGAGATAGCCTAGCCTACGAGCAGTACTTC
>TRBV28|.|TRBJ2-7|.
CASADREGYEQYF
TGTGCCAGTGCGGACAGGGAGGGGTACGAGCAGTACTTC
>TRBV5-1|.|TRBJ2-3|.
CATRRAQTSTDTQYF
TGCGCCACCCGGAGGGCCCAGACGAGCACAGATACGCAGTATTTT
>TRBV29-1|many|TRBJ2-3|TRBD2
CSARSGGGTGDTQYF
TGCAGCGCACGTAGCGGGGGCGGAACCGGAGATACGCAGTATTTT
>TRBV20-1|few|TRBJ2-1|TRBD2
CSATLAGVYNEQFF
TGCAGTGCTACTCTAGCGGGAGTGTACAATGAGCAGTTCTTC
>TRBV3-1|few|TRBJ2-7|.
CASSQVGGGLEQYF
TGTGCCAGCAGCCAAGTGGGAGGGGGTCTCGAGCAGTACTTC
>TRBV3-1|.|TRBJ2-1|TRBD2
CASRYSGRAYNEQFF
TGTGCCAGCAGATATAGCGGGAGAGCCTACAATGAGCAGTTCTTC
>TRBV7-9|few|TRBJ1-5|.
CASSSAGQPQHF
TGTGCCAGCAGCTCGGCGGGTCAGCCCCAGCATTTT
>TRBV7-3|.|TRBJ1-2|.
CASSPPKILHYGYTF
TGTGCCAGCAGCCCCCCCAAGATATTACACTATGGCTACACCTTC
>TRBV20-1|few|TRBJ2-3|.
CSARADTQYF
TGCAGTGCCAGGGCAGATACGCAGTATTTT
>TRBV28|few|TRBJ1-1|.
CASSPQGYTEAFF
TGTGCCAGCAGTCCACAGGGTTACACTGAAGCTTTCTTT
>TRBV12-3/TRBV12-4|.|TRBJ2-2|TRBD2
CASSSLPGLAGGVRNTGELFF
TGTGCCAGCAGTTCCTTACCGGGACTAGCGGGAGGGGTTCGTAACACCGGGGAGCTGTTTTTT
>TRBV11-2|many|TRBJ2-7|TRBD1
CASIDDRATYEQYF
TGTGCCAGCATCGACGACAGGGCAACCTACGAGCAGTACTTC
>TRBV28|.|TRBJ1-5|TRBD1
CASSRGQGVSNQPQHF
TGTGCCAGCAGCCGGGGACAGGGGGTAAGCAATCAGCCCCAGCATTTT
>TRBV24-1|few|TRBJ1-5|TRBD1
CATSEGDRGSNQPQHF
TGTGCCACCAGTGAGGGGGACAGGGGTAGCAATCAGCCCCAGCATTTT
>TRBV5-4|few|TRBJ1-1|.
CASSSRRVIGGEAFF
TGTGCCAGCAGTTCTCGACGGGTGATAGGTGGTGAAGCTTTCTTT
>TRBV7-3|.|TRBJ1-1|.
CASSADPNTEAFF
TGTGCCAGCAGCGCGGACCCGAACACTGAAGCTTTCTTT
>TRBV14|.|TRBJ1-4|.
CASSRQGGPNEKLFF
TGTGCCAGCAGCCGCCAGGGTGGGCCTAATGAAAAACTGTTTTTT
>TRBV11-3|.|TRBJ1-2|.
CASSPGPLYGYTF
TGTGCCAGCAGCCCAGGCCCCCTCTATGGCTACACCTTC
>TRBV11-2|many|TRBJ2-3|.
CASSFGGVMDTQYF
TGTGCCAGCAGCTTTGGCGGGGTAATGGATACGCAGTATTTT
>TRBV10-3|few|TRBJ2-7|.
CAISEQREQYF
TGTGCCATCAGTGAGCAGCGGGAGCAGTACTTC
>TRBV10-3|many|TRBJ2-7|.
CAISQAADEQYF
TGTGCCATCTCCCAGGCCGCCGACGAGCAGTACTTC
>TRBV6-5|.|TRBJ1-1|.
CASNWGNTEAFF
TGTGCCAGCAATTGGGGGAACACTGAAGCTTTCTTT
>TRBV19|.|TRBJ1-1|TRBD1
CASSSGTVEAFF
TGTGCCAGTAGTTCCGGGACAGTTGAAGCTTTCTTT
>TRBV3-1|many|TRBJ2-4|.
CASSQVDEGNIQYF
TGTGCCAGCAGCCAAGTCGATGAGGGAAACATTCAGTACTTC
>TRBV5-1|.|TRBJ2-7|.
CASSLVGTFPHEQYF
TGCGCCAGCAGCTTGGTTGGGACCTTCCCCCACGAGCAGTACTTC